A selection of T cell receptor beta chains follows, all from one sample in a study of cytomegalovirus exposure and HLA in healthy donors. Generated by immunoSEQ multiplex PCR, the TCRdb table keeps only in-frame clones and is missing some. The sample carries about 240,000 clones, over 75% recorded once. The sequencing input was PBMCs. Receptors originate from a boy between 10 and 17 years old in good health and CMV-seronegative. Both conserved end residues are part of each CDR3. The D gene is left open where the match is weak. Expanded clones are given a class, and other clones once, few, many or no size at all.

>.|TRBD1|TRBV4-2|TRBJ1-2
TGTGCCAGCAGCCAAGACATGAACAGGGGCGGCTATGGCTACACCTTC
CASSQDMNRGGYGYTF
>.|.|TRBV5-4|TRBJ1-2
TGTGCCAGCAGCCACCTGAGTCCGGGTGGAGGCTATGGCTACACCTTC
CASSHLSPGGGYGYTF
>.|TRBD1|TRBV5-1|TRBJ2-1
TGCGCCAGCAGCTTGGCAGGGGGCTCCCTCAATGAGCAGTTCTTC
CASSLAGGSLNEQFF
>once|TRBD1|TRBV30|TRBJ1-1
TGTGCCAACCGGGACAGGGGTGGTTTCACTGAAGCTTTCTTT
CANRDRGGFTEAFF
>.|.|TRBV30|TRBJ1-2
TGTGCCTGGAGTAACAGGCTGGGCTATGGCTACACCTTC
CAWSNRLGYGYTF
>.|TRBD1|TRBV5-4|TRBJ2-5
TGTGCCAGCAGCTTTGAACCGGACAGGCAAGAGACCCAGTACTTC
CASSFEPDRQETQYF
>.|.|TRBV6-5|TRBJ1-6
TGTGCCAGCAGTTACAGCGGCTCCTATAATTCACCCCTCCACTTT
CASSYSGSYNSPLHF
>.|TRBD1|TRBV19|TRBJ1-2
TGTGCCAGTAGTCCCGGGACAGGATCATATGGCTACACCTTC
CASSPGTGSYGYTF
>.|TRBD1|TRBV6-1|TRBJ1-1
TGTGCCAGCAGTGCGTCTATCCTGACAGGGGGCACTGAAGCTTTCTTT
CASSASILTGGTEAFF
>.|TRBD2|TRBV30|TRBJ2-7
TGTGCCTGGAGCCCTCAGAGCGGGACCGAGCAGTACTTC
CAWSPQSGTEQYF
>.|.|TRBV7-2|TRBJ1-5
TGTGCCAGCAGCTTATCCGGCACAGCTTACAATCAGCCCCAGCATTTT
CASSLSGTAYNQPQHF
>once|.|TRBV5-6|TRBJ1-2
TGTGCCAGCAGCCAAAGGAGGGGTTGGAAGAACTATGGCTACACCTTC
CASSQRRGWKNYGYTF
>.|.|TRBV6-5|TRBJ1-2
TGTGCCAGCAGCTTACAGGGCTGGGATGGCTACACCTTC
CASSLQGWDGYTF
>once|TRBD1|TRBV9|TRBJ2-7
TGTGCCAGCAGCCCTGCGACCGGGACAGGGGCCTACGAGCAGTACTTC
CASSPATGTGAYEQYF
>once|.|TRBV13|TRBJ1-1
TGTGCCAGCAGCTTATCAGGGATGGGCACTGAAGCTTTCTTT
CASSLSGMGTEAFF
>once|TRBD1|TRBV4-1|TRBJ2-5
TGCGCCAGCAGCCTTACGGCGGACAGGGGGCGAGAGACCCAGTACTTC
CASSLTADRGRETQYF
>.|TRBD1|TRBV6-1|TRBJ1-1
TGTGCCAGCAGTCTGGACAGGTCGCCCAGGGGAGCTTTCTTT
CASSLDRSPRGAFF
>.|.|TRBV15|TRBJ2-5
TGTGCCACCAGCCCGACAGTTCAAGAGACCCAGTACTTC
CATSPTVQETQYF
>.|.|TRBV9|TRBJ1-1
TGTGCCATCCGACGCGGTCAACCTAAGCCCCCGAACACTGAAGCTTTCTTT
CAIRRGQPKPPNTEAFF
>.|.|TRBV5-1|TRBJ2-7
TGCGCCAGCAGCCCGGGACTCGAGGCTTACGAGCAGTACTTC
CASSPGLEAYEQYF
>.|TRBD1|TRBV9|TRBJ2-5
TGTGCCAGCAGCGGGGACGGACAGGCCTGGGGGACCCAGTACTTC
CASSGDGQAWGTQYF
>once|.|TRBV30|TRBJ1-4
TGTGCCTGGAGTGTATGGGGGCGCCATGAAAAACTGTTTTTT
CAWSVWGRHEKLFF
>few|.|TRBV2|TRBJ1-1
TGTGCCAGCAGGCCCGATCCACAGAACACTGAAGCTTTCTTT
CASRPDPQNTEAFF
>.|.|TRBV6-1|TRBJ2-1
TGTGCCAGCAGTGAAGCGGAGATAGCGGGACAGGAGCAGTTCTTC
CASSEAEIAGQEQFF
>.|.|TRBV5-1|TRBJ2-2
TGCGCCAGCAGCTCTCGACAGGGGGAGCTGTTTTTT
CASSSRQGELFF
>.|TRBD1|TRBV7-6|TRBJ2-7
TGTGCCAGCAGCTTAGCGACAGGGGGGTACTACGAGCAGTACTTC
CASSLATGGYYEQYF
>.|TRBD2|TRBV19|TRBJ2-1
TGTGCCAGTAGGTTGGCCGGGGGGAATGAGCAGTTCTTC
CASRLAGGNEQFF
>.|TRBD1|TRBV18|TRBJ1-2
TGTGCCAGCTCACCTCGGGACAGCAGACCCTATGGCTACACCTTC
CASSPRDSRPYGYTF
>.|.|TRBV2|TRBJ1-2
TGTGCCAGCAGTGTCCGGAGGGGCGGCTACGGCGAGGGCTATGGCTACACCTTC
CASSVRRGGYGEGYGYTF
>.|TRBD1|TRBV27|TRBJ1-2
TGTGCCAGCAGTTTGCCAAAGACAGGGCCTGAGACTTACCTATATGGCTACACCTTC
CASSLPKTGPETYLYGYTF
>.|TRBD1|TRBV19|TRBJ1-1
TGTGCCAGTAGTATCACGGGACAGGGATTGAACACTGAAGCTTTCTTT
CASSITGQGLNTEAFF